These T cell receptor beta chains were read from a single sample in a study of cytomegalovirus exposure and HLA in healthy donors. Using immunoSEQ multiplex PCR, the repertoire was profiled, and TCRdb retains in-frame clones only, with some absent. The repertoire holds about 330,000 clones, with 80% to 90% as singletons. Sequenced input: PBMCs. The receptors stem from a woman aged 18 to 35 in good health and CMV-seronegative. Both conserved end residues are part of each CDR3. The order of the fields is clone size, V gene, D gene, J gene, CDR3 protein, CDR3 DNA. A D gene is named only where the DNA matches it firmly. Expanded clones are given a class, and other clones once, few, many or no size at all.

NA,TRBV19,NA,TRBJ1-2,CASSPVPDTYYGYTF,TGTGCCAGTAGCCCCGTCCCGGACACTTACTATGGCTACACCTTC
once,TRBV11-3,TRBD1,TRBJ2-7,CASSSKGNRGLHEQYF,TGTGCCAGCAGCTCGAAAGGGAACAGGGGTCTCCACGAGCAGTACTTC
NA,TRBV4-2,NA,TRBJ2-1,CASSQEGADYNEQFF,TGTGCCAGCAGCCAAGAGGGGGCGGACTACAATGAGCAGTTCTTC
NA,TRBV5-4,NA,TRBJ1-1,CASSPGGTEAFF,TGTGCCAGCAGCCCCGGAGGGACTGAAGCTTTCTTT
NA,TRBV7-3,TRBD2,TRBJ2-7,CASSSSAGGSYEQYF,TGTGCCAGCAGCTCCTCTGCGGGGGGGTCCTACGAGCAGTACTTC
NA,TRBV9,TRBD2,TRBJ2-3,CASAGDATDTQYF,TGTGCCAGCGCGGGAGACGCGACAGATACGCAGTATTTT
NA,TRBV9,NA,TRBJ2-3,CASSPRTASTDTQYF,TGTGCCAGCAGCCCGAGGACAGCTAGCACAGATACGCAGTATTTT
once,TRBV4-1,TRBD1,TRBJ2-7,CASSPGTGRSYEQYF,TGCGCCAGCAGCCCCGGGACAGGCCGCTCCTACGAGCAGTACTTC
NA,TRBV25-1,NA,TRBJ1-2,CASSVLPGNYGYTF,TGTGCCAGCAGTGTCCTTCCGGGTAACTATGGCTACACCTTC
NA,TRBV5-1,NA,TRBJ2-7,CASSRDTSYEQYF,TGCGCCAGCAGCAGGGACACCTCCTACGAGCAGTACTTC
NA,TRBV7-2,TRBD2,TRBJ2-2,CASSPPGGEYGELFF,TGTGCCAGCAGCCCCCCGGGGGGGGAGTACGGGGAGCTGTTTTTT
NA,TRBV7-2,NA,TRBJ2-7,CASSPLEAGLTYEQYF,TGTGCCAGCAGCCCCCTAGAGGCAGGGCTAACCTACGAGCAGTACTTC
NA,TRBV28,TRBD2,TRBJ2-1,CASSWTSGSYNEQFF,TGTGCCAGCAGTTGGACTAGTGGATCCTACAATGAGCAGTTCTTC
NA,TRBV11-2,NA,TRBJ2-7,CASSFILGGQSYEQYF,TGTGCCAGCAGCTTTATTTTAGGCGGTCAGAGTTACGAGCAGTACTTC
NA,TRBV7-6,TRBD1,TRBJ1-3,CASSSSTGLSGNTIYF,TGTGCCAGCAGCTCGTCGACAGGGCTCTCTGGAAACACCATATATTTT
few,TRBV6-1,TRBD2,TRBJ2-1,CASSERGGSAYNEQFF,TGTGCCAGCAGTGAAAGAGGCGGGAGCGCCTACAATGAGCAGTTCTTC
NA,TRBV9,NA,TRBJ1-1,CASSPQSFGTEAFF,TGTGCCAGCAGCCCCCAGTCGTTTGGCACTGAAGCTTTCTTT
NA,TRBV18,TRBD2,TRBJ2-7,CASSPRLAGDDEQYF,TGTGCCAGCTCACCACGACTAGCGGGAGATGACGAGCAGTACTTC
NA,TRBV29-1,NA,TRBJ1-1,CSIRHTNQNTEAFF,TGCAGCATCCGACACACGAACCAGAACACTGAAGCTTTCTTT
once,TRBV7-2,NA,TRBJ2-5,CASSENQWGETQYF,TGTGCCAGCAGCGAAAATCAATGGGGCGAGACCCAGTACTTC
few,TRBV7-3,NA,TRBJ1-5,CASSPYQPQHF,TGTGCCAGCAGCCCTTATCAGCCCCAGCATTTT
NA,TRBV13,NA,TRBJ1-1,CASSRDTLNTEAFF,TGTGCCAGCAGCCGGGACACCCTGAACACTGAAGCTTTCTTT
NA,TRBV4-3,NA,TRBJ1-2,CASSQERDLNYGYTF,TGCGCCAGCAGCCAAGAAAGGGACTTAAACTATGGCTACACCTTC
NA,TRBV27,TRBD1,TRBJ2-3,CASSPWDRSTDTQYF,TGTGCCAGCAGTCCTTGGGACAGAAGCACAGATACGCAGTATTTT
few,TRBV9,NA,TRBJ1-1,CASSVGANTEAFF,TGTGCCAGCAGCGTAGGGGCGAACACTGAAGCTTTCTTT
NA,TRBV6-5,TRBD2,TRBJ2-7,CASSFGVGGRYEQYF,TGTGCCAGCAGTTTTGGAGTTGGCGGGAGGTACGAGCAGTACTTC
NA,TRBV25-1,TRBD2,TRBJ2-5,CASRGGGETQYF,TGTGCCAGCAGGGGCGGGGGAGAGACCCAGTACTTC
once,TRBV2,TRBD1,TRBJ2-2,CASSKNRGPATGELFF,TGTGCCAGCAGTAAGAACAGGGGGCCGGCCACCGGGGAGCTGTTTTTT
NA,TRBV6-6,TRBD1,TRBJ1-2,CASSYGDRGSVGYTF,TGTGCCAGCAGTTATGGGGACAGGGGGTCGGTTGGCTACACCTTC
NA,TRBV6-5,TRBD2,TRBJ2-5,CASSWTSGQETQYF,TGTGCCAGCAGTTGGACTAGTGGCCAAGAGACCCAGTACTTC
few,TRBV27,NA,TRBJ2-7,CASSLSLGTSSYEQYF,TGTGCCAGCAGTTTATCTTTGGGGACAAGCTCCTACGAGCAGTACTTC
NA,TRBV7-2,TRBD2,TRBJ2-7,CASRRLAGGYYEQYF,TGTGCCAGCAGACGACTAGCGGGAGGGTACTACGAGCAGTACTTC
NA,TRBV4-3,TRBD2,TRBJ2-7,CASSQDRGTSGSYEQYF,TGCGCCAGCAGCCAAGATCGGGGAACTAGCGGCTCCTACGAGCAGTACTTC
NA,TRBV7-2,NA,TRBJ2-5,CASSSSPQETQYF,TGTGCCAGCAGCTCTAGTCCCCAAGAGACCCAGTACTTC
NA,TRBV25-1,TRBD1,TRBJ2-5,CASSESGTGGRGWETQYF,TGTGCCAGCAGTGAATCGGGGACAGGGGGCAGGGGATGGGAGACCCAGTACTTC
NA,TRBV28,NA,TRBJ2-7,CASTGVEQYF,TGTGCCAGCACAGGGGTCGAGCAGTACTTC
NA,TRBV6-5,NA,TRBJ2-7,CASRETVSYEQYF,TGTGCCAGCAGGGAGACCGTCTCCTACGAGCAGTACTTC
NA,TRBV5-8,NA,TRBJ2-3,CASSSGQDTDTQYF,TGTGCCAGCAGTTCGGGACAAGACACAGATACGCAGTATTTT
NA,TRBV29-1,NA,TRBJ2-2,CSVYRDSGELFF,TGCAGCGTCTACCGGGATTCCGGGGAGCTGTTTTTT
NA,TRBV28,TRBD1,TRBJ2-2,CASSTGGQGATGELFF,TGTGCCAGCAGTACGGGGGGACAGGGGGCGACCGGGGAGCTGTTTTTT
few,TRBV14,NA,TRBJ1-1,CASSQVANTEAFF,TGTGCCAGCAGCCAAGTGGCGAACACTGAAGCTTTCTTT
NA,TRBV5-8,TRBD1,TRBJ1-1,CASSLGTGTGLTEAFF,TGTGCCAGCAGCTTGGGTACCGGGACAGGGCTCACTGAAGCTTTCTTT
NA,TRBV29-1,NA,TRBJ2-7,CSVASKSSYEQYF,TGCAGCGTTGCCTCGAAGAGCTCCTACGAGCAGTACTTC
NA,TRBV7-2,NA,TRBJ2-2,CASRGTPGGELFF,TGTGCCAGCCGGGGGACGCCCGGCGGGGAGCTGTTTTTT
once,TRBV28,TRBD2,TRBJ2-1,CASSTGTSGNDEQFF,TGTGCCAGCAGCACCGGGACTAGCGGAAACGATGAGCAGTTCTTC
NA,TRBV19,NA,TRBJ1-1,CASSQDRDTEAFF,TGTGCCAGTAGTCAGGACAGAGACACTGAAGCTTTCTTT
NA,TRBV7-2,NA,TRBJ2-2,CASSLPGTGELFF,TGTGCCAGCAGCTTACCGGGCACCGGGGAGCTGTTTTTT